The rows below give T cell receptor beta chains drawn from one sample of a study of human T cells and chemical hapten exposure. TCRdb ran MiXCR on the RACE reads and lists one entry per CDR3 protein. This table has tens of thousands of distinct CDR3 sequences, about 31% appearing once. The input for sequencing was whole blood, taken in connection with sensitization to the hapten diphenylcyclopropenone (DPC). These receptors all stem from a man in his forties with alopecia areata. Some clones in this sample may be carry-over from other donors' samples. Each CDR3 is given with its conserved first and last residue. A D gene is named only where the DNA matches it firmly. Part of the rows lack a size; the others show once, few, many or a class for expanded clones.

CDR3 protein: CASSLFGGSGETQYF
CDR3 DNA: TGTGCCAGCAGTTTATTTGGGGGCAGCGGAGAGACCCAGTACTTC
J gene: TRBJ2-5
clone size: few
V gene: TRBV28
D gene: NA

CDR3 protein: CASSLRTADNEQFF
CDR3 DNA: TGTGCCAGCAGCTTGCGGACAGCCGACAATGAGCAGTTCTTC
J gene: TRBJ2-1
clone size: NA
V gene: TRBV7-9
D gene: NA

CDR3 protein: CASSQGQGPRVYGYTF
CDR3 DNA: TGTGCCAGCTCACAAGGACAGGGCCCAAGAGTCTATGGCTACACCTTC
J gene: TRBJ1-2
clone size: NA
V gene: TRBV18
D gene: TRBD1

CDR3 protein: CSARRGTGQSFSGANVLTF
CDR3 DNA: TGCAGTGCTAGGAGGGGGACAGGACAGTCCTTCTCTGGGGCCAACGTCCTGACTTTC
J gene: TRBJ2-6
clone size: few
V gene: TRBV20-1
D gene: TRBD1

CDR3 protein: CASSLSGTLHEKLFF
CDR3 DNA: TGTGCCAGCAGCTTATCCGGGACACTACATGAAAAACTGTTTTTT
J gene: TRBJ1-4
clone size: NA
V gene: TRBV9
D gene: NA

CDR3 protein: CAWERDSNEQFF
CDR3 DNA: TGTGCCTGGGAGCGGGACAGCAATGAGCAGTTCTTC
J gene: TRBJ2-1
clone size: NA
V gene: TRBV30
D gene: NA

CDR3 protein: CAISESDGYEQYF
CDR3 DNA: TGTGCCATCAGTGAGTCCGACGGGTACGAGCAGTACTTC
J gene: TRBJ2-7
clone size: NA
V gene: TRBV10-3
D gene: NA

CDR3 protein: CASSPGAGEQFF
CDR3 DNA: TGTGCCAGTTCCCCAGGGGCGGGTGAGCAGTTCTTC
J gene: TRBJ2-1
clone size: NA
V gene: TRBV7-3
D gene: NA

CDR3 protein: CASSLGQTWNEQYF
CDR3 DNA: TGTGCCAGCAGCTTGGGACAGACCTGGAACGAGCAGTACTTC
J gene: TRBJ2-7
clone size: once
V gene: TRBV7-9
D gene: TRBD1

CDR3 protein: CASSLLGGDYEQYF
CDR3 DNA: TGTGCCAGCAGTTTATTGGGGGGGGACTACGAGCAGTACTTC
J gene: TRBJ2-7
clone size: NA
V gene: TRBV27
D gene: TRBD2

CDR3 protein: CASSTPRGPQHF
CDR3 DNA: TGTGCCAGCAGTACCCCGAGGGGGCCTCAGCATTTT
J gene: TRBJ1-5
clone size: many
V gene: TRBV7-9
D gene: TRBD1

CDR3 protein: CASSLRTGVTDTQYF
CDR3 DNA: TGTGCCAGCAGTTTGAGAACAGGGGTCACAGATACGCAGTATTTT
J gene: TRBJ2-3
clone size: NA
V gene: TRBV6-5
D gene: TRBD1

CDR3 protein: CASSFGQGAYNEQFF
CDR3 DNA: TGTGCCAGCAGTTTTGGGCAGGGGGCTTACAATGAGCAGTTCTTC
J gene: TRBJ2-1
clone size: NA
V gene: TRBV27
D gene: TRBD1

CDR3 protein: CASSLVGRENEQFF
CDR3 DNA: TGTGCCAGCAGCTTAGTAGGGAGAGAAAATGAGCAGTTCTTC
J gene: TRBJ2-1
clone size: NA
V gene: TRBV11-2
D gene: NA

CDR3 protein: CASSPTTQGASNQPQHF
CDR3 DNA: TGTGCCAGCAGCCCCACCACACAGGGGGCGAGCAATCAGCCCCAGCATTTT
J gene: TRBJ1-5
clone size: NA
V gene: TRBV12-3/TRBV12-4
D gene: TRBD1

CDR3 protein: CSASVRSHTDTQYF
CDR3 DNA: TGCAGTGCTAGTGTCCGGAGCCACACAGATACGCAGTATTTT
J gene: TRBJ2-3
clone size: few
V gene: TRBV20-1
D gene: NA

CDR3 protein: CASYTVHRGMYEQYF
CDR3 DNA: TGTGCCAGCTACACGGTCCACAGGGGTATGTACGAGCAGTACTTC
J gene: TRBJ2-7
clone size: few
V gene: TRBV27
D gene: TRBD1

CDR3 protein: CASSVGPSKTYEQYF
CDR3 DNA: TGTGCCAGCAGTGTTGGCCCTTCCAAAACCTACGAGCAGTACTTC
J gene: TRBJ2-7
clone size: NA
V gene: TRBV6-1
D gene: NA

CDR3 protein: CASSPGTGIVGNQPQHF
CDR3 DNA: TGTGCCAGCTCACCAGGGACAGGGATCGTTGGCAATCAGCCCCAGCATTTT
J gene: TRBJ1-5
clone size: few
V gene: TRBV18
D gene: TRBD1

CDR3 protein: CASSQDPRAPYEF
CDR3 DNA: TGTGCCAGCAGCCAAGATCCCCGTGCGCCGTACGAGTTC
J gene: TRBJ2-7
clone size: NA
V gene: TRBV14
D gene: NA

CDR3 protein: CASSSSWDLNADTQYF
CDR3 DNA: TGTGCCAGCAGTTCCTCCTGGGACCTGAACGCGGATACGCAGTATTTT
J gene: TRBJ2-3
clone size: few
V gene: TRBV27
D gene: NA

CDR3 protein: CASSWDSGRAGDTEAFF
CDR3 DNA: TGTGCCAGCAGCTGGGATTCAGGCAGGGCGGGGGACACTGAAGCTTTCTTT
J gene: TRBJ1-1
clone size: few
V gene: TRBV12-3/TRBV12-4
D gene: NA

CDR3 protein: CSAREGKSPETQYF
CDR3 DNA: TGCAGTGCTAGAGAAGGGAAGAGTCCAGAGACCCAGTACTTC
J gene: TRBJ2-5
clone size: few
V gene: TRBV20-1
D gene: NA

CDR3 protein: CASRSGGRVAGANVLTF
CDR3 DNA: TGTGCCAGCAGGAGCGGCGGGAGGGTCGCTGGGGCCAACGTCCTGACTTTC
J gene: TRBJ2-6
clone size: NA
V gene: TRBV12-3/TRBV12-4
D gene: TRBD2

CDR3 protein: CSARDRNSGSLGTDTRYF
CDR3 DNA: TGCAGTGCTAGAGATCGTAATAGCGGGAGTCTTGGCACAGATACGCGGTATTTT
J gene: TRBJ2-3
clone size: NA
V gene: TRBV20-1
D gene: TRBD2

CDR3 protein: CSARYRVGGYGYTF
CDR3 DNA: TGCAGTGCTAGATACCGAGTAGGGGGCTATGGCTACACCTTC
J gene: TRBJ1-2
clone size: NA
V gene: TRBV20-1
D gene: NA

CDR3 protein: CAAGTGSGAYNEQFF
CDR3 DNA: TGTGCCGCGGGGACCGGGAGCGGGGCCTACAATGAGCAGTTCTTC
J gene: TRBJ2-1
clone size: few
V gene: TRBV6-5
D gene: TRBD2

CDR3 protein: CASSLLGGTEAFF
CDR3 DNA: TGCGCCAGCAGCTTGTTGGGGGGCACTGAAGCTTTCTTT
J gene: TRBJ1-1
clone size: few
V gene: TRBV5-1
D gene: NA

CDR3 protein: CASSLDPTREQYF
CDR3 DNA: TGTGCCAGCAGCTTAGACCCTACCCGCGAGCAGTACTTC
J gene: TRBJ2-7
clone size: NA
V gene: TRBV7-3
D gene: NA

CDR3 protein: CASSHGTGYEQYF
CDR3 DNA: TGTGCCAGCAGCCATGGGACGGGTTACGAGCAGTACTTC
J gene: TRBJ2-7
clone size: NA
V gene: TRBV3-1
D gene: NA

CDR3 protein: CASSDNLPRLAGGPREETQYF
CDR3 DNA: TGCGCCAGCAGTGACAACTTACCGCGACTAGCGGGAGGGCCGAGAGAAGAGACCCAGTACTTC
J gene: TRBJ2-5
clone size: NA
V gene: TRBV10-1
D gene: TRBD2

CDR3 protein: CASSQDFRLAGKRGEQFF
CDR3 DNA: TGTGCCAGCAGCCAAGATTTTCGGCTAGCGGGAAAACGGGGTGAGCAGTTCTTC
J gene: TRBJ2-1
clone size: NA
V gene: TRBV3-1
D gene: TRBD2

CDR3 protein: CASSFMLDHRRYNSPLHF
CDR3 DNA: TGTGCCAGCAGTTTTATGTTGGACCACAGAAGATATAATTCACCCCTCCACTTT
J gene: TRBJ1-6
clone size: few
V gene: TRBV12-3/TRBV12-4
D gene: NA

CDR3 protein: CASSASLGVGSWHEQFF
CDR3 DNA: TGTGCCAGCAGTGCCTCCTTAGGCGTCGGGTCTTGGCATGAGCAGTTCTTC
J gene: TRBJ2-1
clone size: NA
V gene: TRBV12-3/TRBV12-4
D gene: NA

CDR3 protein: CASSQDFYGYTF
CDR3 DNA: TGTGCCAGCAGCCAGGATTTCTATGGCTACACCTTC
J gene: TRBJ1-2
clone size: NA
V gene: TRBV6-2/TRBV6-3
D gene: NA

CDR3 protein: CASSLSAHSYNEQFF
CDR3 DNA: TGCGCCAGCAGCCTGAGCGCGCACTCCTACAATGAGCAGTTCTTC
J gene: TRBJ2-1
clone size: NA
V gene: TRBV4-1
D gene: NA

CDR3 protein: CASSPVGANDSPLHF
CDR3 DNA: TGTGCCAGCAGTCCTGTGGGGGCTAACGATTCACCCCTCCACTTT
J gene: TRBJ1-6
clone size: few
V gene: TRBV6-1
D gene: NA

CDR3 protein: CAISARLSGVGGRETQYF
CDR3 DNA: TGTGCCATCAGTGCCCGCCTGTCGGGGGTCGGCGGTCGAGAGACCCAGTACTTC
J gene: TRBJ2-5
clone size: NA
V gene: TRBV10-3
D gene: NA

CDR3 protein: CASSQGIDSYNEQFF
CDR3 DNA: TGTGCCAGCAGCCAGGGGATTGACTCCTACAATGAGCAGTTCTTC
J gene: TRBJ2-1
clone size: many
V gene: TRBV7-9
D gene: NA

CDR3 protein: CASSGGLPPSYEQYF
CDR3 DNA: TGTGCCAGCAGCGGGGGGTTACCTCCCTCCTACGAGCAGTACTTC
J gene: TRBJ2-7
clone size: NA
V gene: TRBV9
D gene: NA

CDR3 protein: CASSITRGEYNEQFF
CDR3 DNA: TGTGCCAGTAGTATAACCCGGGGAGAGTACAATGAGCAGTTCTTC
J gene: TRBJ2-1
clone size: NA
V gene: TRBV19
D gene: NA

CDR3 protein: CSASNRGTNNEQFF
CDR3 DNA: TGCAGTGCTAGCAACAGGGGGACGAACAATGAGCAGTTCTTC
J gene: TRBJ2-1
clone size: NA
V gene: TRBV20-1
D gene: TRBD1

CDR3 protein: CASSPPPGLAGGEETQYF
CDR3 DNA: TGTGCCAGCAGTCCGCCCCCCGGACTAGCGGGAGGGGAAGAGACCCAGTACTTC
J gene: TRBJ2-5
clone size: NA
V gene: TRBV27
D gene: TRBD2

CDR3 protein: CASSLWQGATLDQYF
CDR3 DNA: TGTGCCAGCAGCTTGTGGCAGGGGGCGACCTTGGATCAGTACTTC
J gene: TRBJ2-7
clone size: NA
V gene: TRBV5-6
D gene: TRBD1

CDR3 protein: CASTRGDGNSPLHF
CDR3 DNA: TGCGCCAGCACCAGGGGCGATGGGAATTCACCCCTCCACTTT
J gene: TRBJ1-6
clone size: NA
V gene: TRBV10-2
D gene: NA

CDR3 protein: CASSYSSRRAGVHDTQYF
CDR3 DNA: TGTGCCAGCAGTTACTCGTCGAGGAGGGCGGGAGTTCATGATACGCAGTATTTT
J gene: TRBJ2-3
clone size: few
V gene: TRBV6-5
D gene: TRBD2

CDR3 protein: CAISPAGTDTQYF
CDR3 DNA: TGTGCCATCAGTCCCGCGGGAACAGATACGCAGTATTTT
J gene: TRBJ2-3
clone size: few
V gene: TRBV10-3
D gene: NA

CDR3 protein: CASSVRDRNLRGYGYTF
CDR3 DNA: TGTGCCAGTAGTGTCCGGGACAGGAACCTCCGAGGCTATGGCTACACCTTC
J gene: TRBJ1-2
clone size: NA
V gene: TRBV19
D gene: TRBD1

CDR3 protein: CASSFQGRAKNIQYF
CDR3 DNA: TGTGCCAGCAGCTTTCAGGGGCGAGCCAAAAACATTCAGTACTTC
J gene: TRBJ2-4
clone size: NA
V gene: TRBV5-6
D gene: NA

CDR3 protein: CASSPQGQGGQPQHF
CDR3 DNA: TGTGCCAGCTCACCACAAGGCCAGGGAGGGCAGCCCCAGCATTTT
J gene: TRBJ1-5
clone size: few
V gene: TRBV18
D gene: NA

CDR3 protein: CASSYSRAGHSYEQYF
CDR3 DNA: TGTGCCAGCAGTTACTCGAGGGCGGGGCACTCCTACGAGCAGTACTTC
J gene: TRBJ2-7
clone size: NA
V gene: TRBV6-6
D gene: NA